This section outlines one T cell receptor (beta chain) sequence together with its context. As yet, its antigen is unknown. The data originate from a study of cytomegalovirus exposure and HLA in healthy donors. Study findings and constraints: One variant, a missense change in DCLRE1C, was linked in a later analysis to TCR beta V- and J-gene trimming.

The CDR3 loop spans 15 amino acids. Germline V gene data show CDR1 as SGHVS and CDR2 as FNYEAQ. V lost 1 base to trimming and J lost 4 bases, with 13 bases between them. PCR involved 60 Vbeta and 13 Jbeta primers. Under the authors' procedure: Approximately 11 million of about 88 million unique TCR beta chains were shared, per a later count. TCRdb's copy holds only in-frame clones and misses some; the assay was immunoSEQ multiplex PCR. The V and J calls and the clone size are those of that table, but D and trimming were determined from the DNA. This table holds about 99,000 clones, about 80% found once.

The sequencing sample was made of PBMCs. This sequence originates from a woman younger than 30 in good health and CMV-seropositive. The rearrangement joins TRBV7-6 to TRBJ2-5; maybe TRBD1 (5 bases). The CDR3 protein is CASSLGDVRGETQYF. In DNA form, the CDR3 reads TGTGCCAGCAGCTTAGGTGATGTAAGGGGAGAGACCCAGTACTTC. The full variable domain, completed using reference TRBV7-6 and TRBJ2-5, is GAGVSQSPRYKVTKRGQDVALRCDPISGHVSLYWYRQALGQGPEFLTYFNYEAQQDKSGLPNDRFSAERPEGSISTLTIQRTEQRDSAMYRCASSLGDVRGETQYFGPGTRLLVL.